Shown below are 23 T cell receptor beta chains from a single sample sequenced in a study of T-cell memory formation after mild COVID-19. TCRdb reprocessed the 5' RACE reads via MiXCR and lists one record per CDR3 protein. The profile shows around 300,000 distinct CDR3 sequences, roughly a fifth of them singletons. The sequenced sample consisted of PBMCs or a T cell subset sorted from them (not recorded which). These receptors were obtained from a man aged 18 to 30 who had mild COVID-19 (a few samples of this study predate the infection). Cell type and time point are not known.

This clonotype was seen at least ten times. The chain combines TRBV20-1 with TRBJ1-1; 7 positions match TRBD1. V was pared by 3 bases and J by 5 bases, with 18 bases of the junction left unmatched. Germline assignment: CDR1 DFQATT and CDR2 SNEGSKA (reference sequence). The CDR3 has 17 residues. CDR3 nucleotide sequence: TGCAGTGCTAGGGTTGAAGAACTCTCAGGGGGGTGGACTGAAGCTTTCTTT. Protein sequence: CSARVEELSGGWTEAFF.

V usage is TRBV7-9 and J usage is TRBJ2-5; D might be TRBD2 (6 bases). CDR1 and CDR2 (germline): SEHNR, FQNEAQ (reference sequence). There are 12 residues in the CDR3. Trimming took off 11 bases at V and 1 base at J, with 11 bases between the two ends. The CDR3: CAGGRGQETQYF. The CDR3, as DNA: TGTGCCGGTGGGCGGGGCCAAGAGACCCAGTACTTC.

The chain combines TRBV6-5 with TRBJ1-6; D is undetermined. The V and J ends lost 2 bases and 0 bases respectively, with 11 bases between them. The CDR3 runs to 17 residues. Germline-derived CDR1 and CDR2 are MNHEY and SVGAGI. The CDR3 region has the DNA TGTGCCAGCAGTTACCGGCCGCAAAGCTCCTATAATTCACCCCTCCACTTT. Translating gives CASSYRPQSSYNSPLHF.

The chain has TRBV18 and TRBJ1-3; D remains unclear. Trimming removed 3 bases at V and 0 bases at J, with 6 bases between. The CDR3 loop spans 14 amino acids. The germline CDR1 and CDR2 sequences are KGHSH and LQKENI. CDR3 DNA: TGTGCCAGCTCACCCCCTAACTCTGGAAACACCATATATTTT. It yields the protein CASSPPNSGNTIYF.

The rearrangement uses TRBV7-2 and TRBJ2-2; 7 nucleotides agree with TRBD2. V lost 5 bases and J lost 0; bases outside the gene matches: 9. The V gene's germline CDR1 is SGHTA and CDR2 FQGNSA. This CDR3 has 17 residues. For the CDR3, the DNA is TGTGCCAGCAGCCTCGACCCCCGGGGGGCGAACACCGGGGAGCTGTTTTTT. It translates to CASSLDPRGANTGELFF.

This clonotype has just a few counts. The J gene is TRBJ2-2, the V gene TRBV19; D tentatively fits TRBD1 or TRBD2 (7 bases each). This CDR3 is 16 amino acids long. In germline, CDR1 is LNHDA, CDR2 SQIVND (reference sequence). V was cut by 6 bases and J by 6 bases, with 20 bases left in between. The chain's CDR3 is CASRKAGTVISGELFF. CDR3 nucleotides: TGTGCCAGTAGAAAAGCGGGGACAGTCATTTCCGGGGAGCTGTTTTTT.

This sequence joins TRBV12-3 or TRBV12-4 and TRBJ1-6; 8 nucleotides agree with TRBD1. This CDR3 has 15 residues. V shed 2 bases, J shed 7 bases, and the junction held 4 bases outside the gene matches. The CDR3 here is CASSLTWTGNSPLHF. The DNA of the CDR3 is TGTGCCAGCAGTTTAACCTGGACAGGGAATTCACCCCTCCACTTT.

This clonotype was detected only a few times. The genes are TRBV7-8 and TRBJ1-3; no definite D call. The CDR3 extends over 17 amino acids. Looked up from germline, CDR1 is SGHVS and CDR2 is FQNEAQ. V gave up 5 bases and J gave up 0 bases, with 17 bases separating them. The CDR3 is CASSLGSGESSGNTIYF. The DNA of the CDR3 is TGTGCCAGCAGCCTAGGGTCTGGGGAGAGCTCTGGAAACACCATATATTTT.

The CDR3 bases are TGTGCCAGCAGTAAGCAGGGACAGCCCCAGCATTTT. Translated, it gives CASSKQGQPQHF. This chain links TRBV27 with TRBJ1-5; possible D gene TRBD1, 5 bases. Looked up from germline, CDR1 is MNHEY and CDR2 is SMNVEV (reference sequence). V was clipped by 5 bases and J by 7 bases, with 9 bases between them. The CDR3 extends over 12 amino acids.

The V gene is TRBV27, the J gene TRBJ2-7; perhaps TRBD2 as D (5 bases). The length of the CDR3 is 16 residues. Germline V gives CDR1 MNHEY, CDR2 SMNVEV (reference sequence). The germline V and J ends were trimmed by 5 bases and 7 bases, with 24 bases remaining between them. The CDR3 DNA follows: TGTGCCAGCAGTATCCCGCGACTATCCAACCCTTTGGAGCAGTACGTC. Protein sequence: CASSIPRLSNPLEQYV.

J is TRBJ1-1 and V is TRBV25-1; D gene ambiguous. Germline loops: CDR1 MGHDK, CDR2 SYGVNS. With 5 bases removed from V and 1 base from J, the gap between germline ends came to 11 bases. The length of the CDR3 is 14 residues. The CDR3 loop reads CASSNLDRNTEAFF. DNA of the CDR3: TGTGCCAGCAGTAATCTAGACCGGAACACTGAAGCTTTCTTT.

A few counts support this clonotype. The chain uses TRBV24-1 and TRBJ1-2; weak D call: TRBD1 (6 bases). V was clipped by 6 bases and J by 8 bases, with 15 bases between them. CDR1 KGHDR and CDR2 SFDVKD come from the germline V gene. The CDR3 sequence is 13 residues long. CDR3 bases: TGTGCCACCAGTAAAACAGGGTCTGCGGGCTACACCTTC. Translated: CATSKTGSAGYTF.

V gene TRBV24-1 combines with J gene TRBJ2-5; 7 bases line up with TRBD1. This CDR3 has 13 residues. Trimming at V came to 5 bases and at J to 4 bases, leaving 3 bases not matched to a gene. CDR1 is KGHDR and CDR2 is SFDVKD in the germline V gene. In DNA, the CDR3 is TGTGCCACCAGTGCGGGACAGTCAGAGACCCAGTACTTC. Translating it yields CATSAGQSETQYF.

In its sample, this clonotype was seen a few times. The genes are TRBV5-1 and TRBJ1-2; 8 bases fit TRBD1. The CDR3 length is 15 residues. Trimming removed 5 bases from V and 1 base from J; junction bases left unmatched: 7. Germline lookup yields CDR1 SGHRS and CDR2 YFSETQ. This CDR3 is CASSTGQAINYGYTF. CDR3 bases: TGCGCCAGCAGTACGGGACAGGCGATTAACTATGGCTACACCTTC.

The chain has TRBV4-1 and TRBJ2-1; D might be TRBD1 (6 bases). V lost 4 bases and J lost 7, with 11 bases in between. CDR1 and CDR2 (germline): MGHRA, YSYEKL. This CDR3 is 13 amino acids long. CDR3 amino acids: CASSPHRENEQFF. In nucleotides, the CDR3 is TGCGCCAGCAGCCCCCACAGGGAAAATGAGCAGTTCTTC.

This clonotype was seen a handful of times. The chain is built from TRBV24-1 and TRBJ2-3; 11 bases are a match to TRBD1. With V trimmed by 2 bases and J by 5 bases, 2 bases remained unmatched. CDR3 length equals 15 residues. Germline CDR1 and CDR2: KGHDR and SFDVKD. The CDR3 nucleotides are TGTGCCACCAGTGATTCCGGGACAGGGGGAGATACGCAGTATTTT. The encoded protein is CATSDSGTGGDTQYF.

The V gene is TRBV9, the J gene TRBJ2-7; 9 bases agree with TRBD1. The CDR3 consists of 14 residues. Trimming cost V 4 bases and J 3 bases; bases outside gene matches: 5. CDR1 is SGDLS, CDR2 YYNGEE, per germline. As DNA, the CDR3 is TGTGCCAGCAGCTCCGGGACAGGGATCTACGAGCAGTACTTC. It translates to CASSSGTGIYEQYF.

The chain joins TRBV4-3 to TRBJ2-7; perhaps TRBD1 as D (6 bases). Germline V gene data show CDR1 as LGHNA and CDR2 as YSLEER. This CDR3 is built from 15 residues. V lost 5 bases and J 3 bases, leaving 17 bases between the germline ends. The CDR3 DNA is TGCGCCAGCAGCGAGGGCCCGGGACATAACTACGAGCAGTACTTC. Protein sequence: CASSEGPGHNYEQYF.

The chain is built from TRBV7-6 and TRBJ2-5; D is uncertain. CDR3 length equals 13 residues. V was cut by 1 base and J by 5 bases, with 8 bases left in between. CDR1 and CDR2 from the germline V gene are SGHVS and FNYEAQ. The CDR3 protein is CASSLEGWETQYF. In DNA form, the CDR3 reads TGTGCCAGCAGCTTAGAGGGTTGGGAGACCCAGTACTTC.

J is TRBJ2-1 and V is TRBV4-3, with 8 nucleotides matching TRBD2. The CDR3 length is 15 residues. The trim removed 5 bases at V and 9 bases at J, leaving 12 bases unmatched. From germline, CDR1 is LGHNA and CDR2 YSLEER. The CDR3 sequence: CASSMAGLGGSEQFF. The CDR3 DNA is TGCGCCAGCAGCATGGCGGGACTAGGAGGCTCTGAGCAGTTCTTC.

This clonotype was seen repeatedly, ten times or more. The J gene is TRBJ2-5, the V gene TRBV4-2, with no clear D. Germline loops: CDR1 LGHNA, CDR2 YNFKEQ. The CDR3 length is 13 residues. V was shortened by 0 bases and J by 9 bases, with 11 bases between the two germline ends. The CDR3 protein is CASSQDSPSAQYF. As DNA, the CDR3 is TGTGCCAGCAGCCAAGACTCGCCCTCGGCCCAGTACTTC.

This chain joins TRBV7-6 and TRBJ2-1, with TRBD1 matching 8 bases. Germline trimming cut 3 bases from V and 4 bases from J; bases unmatched to any gene: 5. The CDR3 spans 15 residues. The germline V gene has CDR1 SGHVS and CDR2 FNYEAQ. This CDR3 is CASSFRQGAYNEQFF. DNA for the CDR3: TGTGCCAGCAGCTTTAGGCAGGGGGCATACAATGAGCAGTTCTTC.

The chain carries TRBV9 and TRBJ2-1; 14 nucleotides line up with TRBD2. CDR3 size: 20 residues. J gave up 0 bases and V 2 bases, and 10 bases lay outside the gene matches. Germline V gives CDR1 SGDLS, CDR2 YYNGEE. CDR3 in amino acids: CASSVGTGLAGVSSYNEQFF. CDR3 DNA sequence: TGTGCCAGCAGCGTGGGAACGGGACTAGCGGGAGTAAGCTCCTACAATGAGCAGTTCTTC.